One and the same sample provided the 4 T cell receptor beta chains below, sequenced in a study of blood T cell repertoires in COVID-19. Using immunoSEQ multiplex PCR, the repertoire was profiled, and TCRdb retains in-frame clones only, with some absent. The repertoire holds about 260,000 clones, with approximately 85% as singletons. Source material: peripheral blood. The receptors were gathered from a human donor in a cohort sampled during active COVID-19.

This clone appeared a single time. The chain recombines TRBV6-1 with TRBJ2-3, with no clear D. The germline V and J ends were trimmed by 0 bases and 6 bases, with 13 bases remaining between them. This CDR3 is built from 15 residues. Germline V gene sequence: CDR1 MNHNS, CDR2 SASEGT. The CDR3 nucleotides read TGTGCCAGCAGTGAAGCCAGCAGGCTTTATGATACGCAGTATTTT. Translating it yields CASSEASRLYDTQYF.

The chain carries TRBV5-5 and TRBJ1-5; D is uncertain. The CDR3 contains 15 residues. The germline CDR1 and CDR2 sequences are SGHKS and YYEKEE (reference sequence). V lost 5 bases and J lost 6, with 18 bases in between. CDR3 bases: TGTGCCAGCAGTTCTCGATGGGGTGGGAGTCAGCCCCAGCATTTT. This sequence encodes CASSSRWGGSQPQHF.

The J gene is TRBJ2-1, the V gene TRBV4-1; no clear D gene. CDR3 length equals 14 residues. V lost 0 bases and J lost 4, with 7 bases in between. Germline V gene lookup returns CDR1 MGHRA and CDR2 YSYEKL. Here the CDR3 reads CASSQDFLYNEQFF. CDR3 bases: TGCGCCAGCAGCCAAGATTTTCTGTACAATGAGCAGTTCTTC.

The chain is built from TRBV6-5 and TRBJ1-1; 7 nucleotides agree with TRBD1. The CDR3 has 14 amino acids. The ends lost 7 bases at V and 4 bases at J; junction bases unmatched: 9. The germline V gene encodes CDR1 MNHEY and CDR2 SVGAGI. The CDR3 DNA sequence: TGTGCCAGCATTCAGACAGGGATGGTCACTGAAGCTTTCTTT. Protein sequence: CASIQTGMVTEAFF.